This T cell receptor (beta chain) appears in the sequencing data of a study of T cell responses to AZD1222 COVID-19 vaccine. Note on this clone: The antigen is undetermined.

TCRdb keeps only in-frame clones here, not all; method: immunoSEQ multiplex PCR. The table shows fewer than 120,000 clones, with less than 95% occurring only once. Findings and limits, study-wide: Mapped onto spike, vaccine-associated CD4 TCRs spanned it and were dominant at 160-218 and 743-854.

CDR1 is SGHAT and CDR2 is FQNNGV in the germline V gene. Trimming took off 1 base at V and 7 bases at J, with 10 bases between the two ends. This CDR3 contains 14 residues. Material: peripheral blood, obtained on day 0 of AZD1222 vaccination. This clonotype was obtained from an adult in good health. The rearrangement uses TRBV11-2 and TRBJ2-2; no clear D. CDR3 DNA sequence: TGTGCCAGCAGCTTAGTTCAGGCTAGCGGGGAGCTGTTTTTT. Encoded protein: CASSLVQASGELFF.